This is a list of T cell receptor beta chains from one sample in a study of shared T cell receptors in the human thymus. TCRdb's table, derived via immunoSEQ multiplex PCR, lists solely in-frame clones and lacks some. The sample contains some 720,000 clones, more than 75% of which appear only once. This same sample was also taken into another study, of human thymus T cells.

The sample consisted of thymocytes. Source of these receptors: a boy under two years old with a congenital heart defect. CDR3s leave out the opening cysteine and the closing phenylalanine or tryptophan.

v_call	j_call	cdr3_aa
TRBV2	TRBJ2-3	ASSVPADRGSTDTQY
TRBV28	TRBJ2-7	ASSFGGGGQGNEQY
TRBV2	TRBJ1-3	ASNHANSGNTIY
TRBV25-1	TRBJ2-3	ASSPTGGPTADTQY
TRBV7-8	TRBJ1-2	ASSLIPGTGLYGYT
TRBV14	TRBJ2-2	ASSQENPLLLSGENTGELF
TRBV7-2	TRBJ2-1	ASTTETSGSNSYNEQF
TRBV7-9	TRBJ1-5	ASSRDRGNQPQH
TRBV6-5	TRBJ2-4	ASSYSGQGGDIQY
TRBV13	TRBJ2-1	ASSTRGQVPRSYNEQF
TRBV4-3	TRBJ2-7	ASSQKASDRYEQY
TRBV5-4	TRBJ1-3	ASSWGPVYSGNTIY
TRBV5-4	TRBJ2-1	ASSLEGLAGVYEQF
TRBV7-9	TRBJ2-1	ASSSVAASYNEQF
TRBV27	TRBJ2-3	ASSDRGKDTQY
TRBV6-6	TRBJ2-7	ASSYSGTSADYEQY
TRBV10-3	TRBJ1-1	AISDPFDRMNTEAF
TRBV6-1	TRBJ2-1	ASSDRVSHEQF
TRBV7-2	TRBJ2-3	ASSRRTGQATDTQY
TRBV5-6	TRBJ2-5	ASSLIRNKGDQETQY
TRBV27	TRBJ1-4	ASSFNGRTKFEKLF
TRBV4-1	TRBJ1-4	ASSRGFEKLF
TRBV11-2	TRBJ2-2	ASSLGTSGRSVTGELF
TRBV4-3	TRBJ2-1	ASSQPALAKYNEQF
TRBV5-1	TRBJ2-7	ASSMTGISYEQY
TRBV2	TRBJ2-2	ASSPPSGALNTGELF
TRBV7-9	TRBJ2-7	ASSSVATYEQY
TRBV27	TRBJ1-1	ASSFRDRGKSGVETEAF
TRBV29-1	TRBJ2-1	SVRFNVPGLAGELNEQF
TRBV18	TRBJ2-3	ASSLGPHTDTQY
TRBV13	TRBJ2-7	ASSRSYEQY
TRBV11-3	TRBJ2-1	ASSPGQGAHNEQF
TRBV13	TRBJ2-3	ASSPLGEGNTDTQY
TRBV7-3	TRBJ2-1	ASSLSGSSYNEQF
TRBV28	TRBJ1-4	ASFGDRGLRPNEKLF
TRBV27	TRBJ2-1	ASSTSGNSYNEQF
TRBV10-1	TRBJ2-7	ASSESHTPGSYEQY
TRBV5-4	TRBJ2-1	ASSVHSGQSYNEQF
TRBV6-1	TRBJ2-1	ASSEASLAGNEQF
TRBV27	.	ASSTRTSGREPSYEQY